A selection of T cell receptor beta chains follows, all from one sample in a study of early T cells in non-severe SARS-CoV-2 infection. TCRdb re-derived calls from the 5' RACE reads in MiXCR, one entry per CDR3 protein. The sample carries tens of thousands of distinct CDR3 sequences, about 5.1% recorded once. The sample comprised whole blood. These receptors came from an adult who was a healthcare worker with PCR-confirmed SARS-CoV-2 infection or an uninfected control (not recorded which). The CDR3 runs from the conserved cysteine through the conserved F or W. A D gene is named only where the DNA matches it firmly. Size values are once, few and many counts, or a class for expanded clones, and some rows have none.

many | TRBJ1-3 | TRBV7-9 | NA | TGTGCCAGCAGCACAGGAAACACCATATATTTT | CASSTGNTIYF
many | TRBJ1-5 | TRBV19 | NA | TGTGCCACCTCGGACAGATTTAGCAATCAGCCCCAGCATTTT | CATSDRFSNQPQHF
many | TRBJ2-3 | TRBV7-6 | NA | TGTGCCAGCAGCCCACTCGGGGGTAGCACAGATACGCAGTATTTT | CASSPLGGSTDTQYF
NA | TRBJ2-7 | TRBV19 | NA | TGTGCCAGTAGCCGGACAGCAGCCTACGAGCAGTACTTC | CASSRTAAYEQYF
few | TRBJ1-5 | TRBV6-1 | NA | TGTGCCAGCGGCTACCCCCAGCATTTT | CASGYPQHF
few | TRBJ2-3 | TRBV11-2 | TRBD2 | TGTGCCAGCAGCTTACAAGGACTAGCGGGGGAGTATACGCAGTATTTT | CASSLQGLAGEYTQYF
many | TRBJ2-1 | TRBV18 | NA | TGTGCCAGCTCTCAAACCACGCAGGGCGAGCAGTTCTTC | CASSQTTQGEQFF
many | TRBJ1-2 | TRBV7-9 | NA | TGTGCCAGCAGCTTAGAGGGGGGACCCTATGGCTACACCTTC | CASSLEGGPYGYTF
many | TRBJ1-2 | TRBV18 | NA | TGTGCCAGCTCACCAGGGACGGAGTATTCATATGGCTACACCTTC | CASSPGTEYSYGYTF
many | TRBJ2-7 | TRBV28 | NA | TGTGCCAGCAGTTTAGAAAACCCAGAGCAGTACTTC | CASSLENPEQYF
NA | TRBJ1-2 | TRBV21-1 | NA | TGTGCGCCGGAGAGAGGGCTTAATAACTATGGCTACACCTTC | CAPERGLNNYGYTF
many | TRBJ2-7 | TRBV20-1 | NA | TGCAGTGCTAGAGATCTTGGGGGGCGAGGACGCGAGCAGTACTTC | CSARDLGGRGREQYF
medium-sized | TRBJ1-1 | TRBV18 | NA | TGTGCCAGCTCTCCTGGAACTGAAGCTTTCTTT | CASSPGTEAFF
many | TRBJ2-6 | TRBV18 | NA | TGTGCCAGCTCACAGTTACTCCTGACAGGCGACTCTGGGGCCAACGTCCTGACTTTC | CASSQLLLTGDSGANVLTF
few | TRBJ2-3 | TRBV11-2 | TRBD2 | TGTGCCAGCAGCTTAGAGCGAGCGGGGTTGTCAGATACGCAGTATTTT | CASSLERAGLSDTQYF
many | TRBJ1-1 | TRBV11-3 | NA | TGTGCCAGCAGCCCAGGGATGAACACTGAAGCTTTCTTT | CASSPGMNTEAFF
many | TRBJ2-5 | TRBV29-1 | NA | TGCAGCGTTGAACAAGGGCAAGAGACCCAGTACTTC | CSVEQGQETQYF
NA | TRBJ2-1 | TRBV29-1 | NA | TGCAGCGCCTCTCTCACCTGGGGGTACAATGAGCAGTTCTTC | CSASLTWGYNEQFF
few | TRBJ1-5 | TRBV27 | NA | TGTGCCAGCAGCCCGACCCCGGTGAGCAATCAGCCCCAGCATTTT | CASSPTPVSNQPQHF
few | TRBJ1-3 | TRBV6-5 | NA | TGTGCCAGCAGCCGCCTGGGGACCCATGGAAACACCATATATTTT | CASSRLGTHGNTIYF
many | TRBJ2-7 | TRBV6-1 | NA | TGTGCCAGCCGGAGACTAGGTACCTACGAGCAGTACTTC | CASRRLGTYEQYF
many | TRBJ2-5 | TRBV7-8 | NA | TGTGCCAGCAGCTTAGGGGTCAGAGGGGAAGAGACCCAGTACTTC | CASSLGVRGEETQYF
many | TRBJ2-7 | TRBV5-1 | NA | TGCGCCAGCAGCCCCCAGACCCCAGGAAAAGGCGAGCAGTACTTC | CASSPQTPGKGEQYF
many | TRBJ2-1 | TRBV7-8 | NA | TGTGCCAGCAGCTTAGAAGGATTCTACAATGAGCAGTTCTTC | CASSLEGFYNEQFF
many | TRBJ1-6 | TRBV13 | NA | TGTGCCAGCAGCCCTCGAAAGTTCAGCTCCTATAATTCACCCCTCCACTTT | CASSPRKFSSYNSPLHF
many | TRBJ2-1 | TRBV29-1 | NA | TGCAGCGTTGATACATGGCGCTCCTACAATGAGCAGTTCTTC | CSVDTWRSYNEQFF
many | TRBJ2-2 | TRBV28 | TRBD1 | TGTGCCAGCAGTTCTCCGGGACAGGGGTACACCGGGGAGCTGTTTTTT | CASSSPGQGYTGELFF
many | TRBJ1-4 | TRBV5-1 | NA | TGCGCCAGCAGCTTGGGGGCGCTGGCAGAAAAACTGTTTTTT | CASSLGALAEKLFF
medium-sized | TRBJ2-1 | TRBV19 | TRBD2 | TGTGCCAGTTCGACTAGCGGGAGATACAATGAGCAGTTCTTC | CASSTSGRYNEQFF
many | TRBJ2-7 | TRBV10-2 | TRBD1 | TGCGCCAGCAGTGTCACAGGGGGCTACGAGCAGTACTTC | CASSVTGGYEQYF
many | TRBJ2-5 | TRBV3-1 | TRBD1 | TGTGCCAGCAGCCATTGGGACAGCCAGACCCAGTACTTC | CASSHWDSQTQYF
many | TRBJ2-1 | TRBV20-1 | NA | TGCAGTGCTCGGGGGCTGGGGGAATGGAATGAGCAGTTCTTC | CSARGLGEWNEQFF
many | TRBJ2-7 | TRBV3-1 | TRBD1 | TGTGCCAGCAGCCAAGCCCCCGGGACAGGGACCGAGCAGTACTTC | CASSQAPGTGTEQYF
NA | TRBJ2-7 | TRBV28 | NA | TGTGCCAGCAGTTTACGACGAGCGATTCCCTACGAGCAGTACTTC | CASSLRRAIPYEQYF
few | TRBJ2-7 | TRBV2 | NA | TGTGCCAGCAGCTTACAGGGAGGAGGCTACGAGCAGTACTTC | CASSLQGGGYEQYF
many | TRBJ1-2 | TRBV3-1 | NA | TGTGCCAGCAGCCAAGGGGGAAAATCCTATGGCTACACCTTC | CASSQGGKSYGYTF
few | TRBJ2-1 | TRBV5-1 | NA | TGCGCCAGTAGCAATGAGCAGTTCTTC | CASSNEQFF
NA | TRBJ1-4 | TRBV29-1 | NA | TGCAGCGTTGTAGAAGGAAGTAATGAAAAACTGTTTTTT | CSVVEGSNEKLFF
many | TRBJ1-5 | TRBV11-2 | NA | TGTGCCAGCAGCTTAGGAGTACCGGGTGGCCAGCCCCAGCATTTT | CASSLGVPGGQPQHF
many | TRBJ1-4 | TRBV18 | NA | TGTGCCAGCTCAAAAGACGGGGGTGAAAAACTGTTTTTT | CASSKDGGEKLFF
NA | TRBJ2-1 | TRBV5-1 | TRBD1 | TGCGCCAGCAGCTCGGGACAGGGGGCAAACAATGAGCAGTTCTTC | CASSSGQGANNEQFF
few | TRBJ2-5 | TRBV6-2/TRBV6-3 | TRBD2 | TGTGCCAGCAGTACCTTAGGCCGCGGGGGTGAGGAGACCCAGTACTTC | CASSTLGRGGEETQYF